Following are 24 T cell receptor beta chains from one sample sequenced in a study of cytomegalovirus exposure and HLA in healthy donors. Primers for the PCR totalled 60 Vbeta and 13 Jbeta. Generated by immunoSEQ multiplex PCR, the TCRdb table keeps only in-frame clones and is missing some. The sample holds under 200,000 clones, around four fifths seen once. Source material: PBMCs. The receptor source for this set is a woman aged 18-29 years in good health and CMV-seronegative.

The rearrangement joins TRBV7-2 to TRBJ2-5, with TRBD1 matching 7 bases. The closer fit of TRBJ2-7 to the DNA end suggests the J call may be wrong. Germline loops: CDR1 SGHTA, CDR2 FQGNSA. The CDR3 has 15 residues. The CDR3 here is CASSPGQPISYEQYF. For the CDR3, the DNA is TGTGCCAGCAGCCCGGGACAGCCAATCTCCTACGAGCAGTACTTC.

V gene TRBV21-1 combines with J gene TRBJ2-3; the table's TRBD1 call for D was not verified on the DNA. TRBV21-1 is reported as a pseudogene. This CDR3 comprises 19 residues. The DNA of the CDR3 is TGTGCCAGCAGCAAAGCGCCGGGGAGACAGGACACTAGCACAGATACGCAGTATTTT. This sequence encodes CASSKAPGRQDTSTDTQYF.

The CDR3 reads CASSAGNGNTEAFF. The CDR3 bases are TGTGCCAGCAGCGCGGGGAATGGGAACACTGAAGCTTTCTTT. The chain uses TRBV9 and TRBJ1-1; D uncertain. CDR1 is SGDLS and CDR2 is YYNGEE in the germline V gene. V lost 3 bases to trimming and J lost 1 base, with 10 bases between them. The CDR3 consists of 14 residues.

This clone was recorded once. This chain connects TRBV6-1 to TRBJ1-1; D is ambiguous. Per germline, CDR1 MNHNS and CDR2 SASEGT. This CDR3 comprises 15 residues. The V and J ends lost 2 bases and 0 bases respectively, with 10 bases between them. The CDR3 region is CASSERNSLNTEAFF. The CDR3 bases are TGTGCCAGCAGTGAAAGGAACAGCTTGAACACTGAAGCTTTCTTT.

The chain is built from TRBV6-5 and TRBJ2-3; TRBD2 matches at 7 bases. CDR3 length equals 15 residues. Germline CDR1 and CDR2: MNHEY and SVGAGI. Trimming cost V 10 bases and J 2 bases; bases outside gene matches: 12. The CDR3, as DNA: TGTGCCACCCAACTCGGGGGGACCCCCACAGATACGCAGTATTTT. Translated, it gives CATQLGGTPTDTQYF.

This chain connects TRBV4-1 to TRBJ2-7, with unresolved D. The CDR3 has 12 residues. The V gene lost 1 base and the J gene lost 9 bases, with 10 bases spanning the gap. From germline, CDR1 is MGHRA and CDR2 YSYEKL. The CDR3, as DNA: TGCGCCAGCAGCCAAGCAGCGTCGCGGCAGTACTTC. It encodes CASSQAASRQYF.

V is TRBV7-8 and J is TRBJ2-7; possibly TRBD1 for D (5 bases). CDR1 SGHVS and CDR2 FQNEAQ come from the germline V gene. Trimming pared 2 bases from V and 5 bases from J, leaving 19 bases between. CDR3 size: 16 residues. This CDR3 reads CASSLRPPGKPHEQYF. The DNA of the CDR3 is TGTGCCAGCAGCTTACGGCCTCCAGGGAAACCCCACGAGCAGTACTTC.

The chain links TRBV4-1 to TRBJ2-7, with 12 bases identical to TRBD2. Germline V gives CDR1 MGHRA, CDR2 YSYEKL. There are 17 residues in the CDR3. Unmatched junction bases numbered 11, after V lost 3 bases and J lost 5 bases. The CDR3 sequence is CASSHPAASGGAHEQYF. CDR3 sequence (DNA): TGCGCCAGCAGCCACCCCGCAGCTAGCGGGGGGGCTCACGAGCAGTACTTC.

The chain joins TRBV6-5 to TRBJ2-5; D might be TRBD2 (5 bases). This CDR3 is 14 amino acids long. Germline V gene lookup returns CDR1 MNHEY and CDR2 SVGAGI. Trimming left V 6 bases short and J 5 bases short, with 16 bases between. Here the CDR3 DNA reads TGTGCCAGCAGCAAGAAGGGAGCTTGGGAGACCCAGTACTTC. Protein: CASSKKGAWETQYF.

V and J are TRBV5-1 and TRBJ2-7, with 10 bases that match TRBD1. The J segment lost 3 bases and the V segment lost 3 bases, leaving 3 bases of the junction unmatched. The CDR3 has 14 residues. Germline values: CDR1 SGHRS, CDR2 YFSETQ. The CDR3 here is CASSSGQGLYEQYF. CDR3 nucleotide sequence: TGCGCCAGCAGCTCGGGACAGGGGCTCTACGAGCAGTACTTC.

This clone was seen a few times. This chain links TRBV18 with TRBJ1-4; possible D gene TRBD1, 5 bases. The germline V and J ends were trimmed by 6 bases and 5 bases, with 10 bases remaining between them. CDR1 is KGHSH, CDR2 LQKENI, per germline. The CDR3 loop spans 13 amino acids. CDR3 amino acids: CASSRDSNEKLFF. The CDR3 coding sequence is TGTGCCAGCTCCAGGGACTCGAATGAAAAACTGTTTTTT.

The V and J genes are TRBV19 and TRBJ2-1; TRBD1 matches at 8 bases. The germline gives CDR1 LNHDA, CDR2 SQIVND (reference sequence). V dropped 4 bases and J dropped 2; count of bases not matched to a gene: 4. The CDR3 runs 15 residues. The CDR3, as DNA: TGTGCCAGTAGTAGCGGGACAGGACCCTACAATGAGCAGTTCTTC. Encoded protein: CASSSGTGPYNEQFF.

The chain is built from TRBV30 and TRBJ2-4; 10 bases agree with TRBD2. This CDR3 has 19 amino acids. In germline, CDR1 is GTSNPN, CDR2 SVGIG (reference sequence). V lost 6 bases to trimming and J lost 3 bases; unmatched junction nucleotides: 20. This CDR3 is CACSYWRTSGPLGKNIQYF. CDR3 DNA: TGTGCCTGTAGTTATTGGCGGACTAGCGGACCATTGGGCAAAAACATTCAGTACTTC.

This clone has only one observation. The chain carries TRBV6-6 and TRBJ1-1, with TRBD1 identical over 7 bases. Germline lookup yields CDR1 MNHNY and CDR2 SVGAGI (reference sequence). Germline trimming cut 2 bases from V and 8 bases from J; bases unmatched to any gene: 8. This CDR3 has 14 amino acids. The CDR3 DNA sequence: TGTGCCAGCAGTTACGACAGGGCCCAACTCGAAGCTTTCTTT. Its translation: CASSYDRAQLEAFF.

The chain joins TRBV4-2 to TRBJ2-7, with TRBD2 as a possible D gene (5 bases). Trimming cost V 3 bases and J 9 bases, with 18 bases left between them. Per germline, CDR1 LGHNA and CDR2 YNFKEQ. The CDR3 extends over 14 amino acids. The CDR3 coding sequence is TGTGCCAGCAGCCAGACCCAAGGACTTGTTAGGCAGTACTTC. Translating gives CASSQTQGLVRQYF.

The chain carries TRBV10-3 and TRBJ2-2, with TRBD2 as a possible D gene (6 bases). CDR1 is ENHRY, CDR2 SYGVKD, per germline. With 7 bases removed from V and 3 bases from J, the gap between germline ends came to 12 bases. CDR3 length equals 14 residues. The CDR3 bases are TGTGCCATCACCCCTGGGGACTACACCGGGGAGCTGTTTTTT. Translating gives CAITPGDYTGELFF.

The rearrangement joins TRBV27 to TRBJ2-7, with 7 bases fitting TRBD2. There are 16 residues in the CDR3. The V gene end was trimmed by 5 bases and the J gene end by 4 bases; junction bases not matched to a gene: 14. Germline V gene sequence: CDR1 MNHEY, CDR2 SMNVEV (reference sequence). CDR3 in amino acids: CASSTIGIAGVYEQYF. DNA of the CDR3: TGTGCCAGCAGTACGATCGGGATTGCGGGAGTGTACGAGCAGTACTTC.

The J gene is TRBJ2-7, the V gene TRBV11-2; the D gene is possibly TRBD2 (6 bases). Germline lookup yields CDR1 SGHAT and CDR2 FQNNGV. This CDR3 comprises 12 residues. V lost 5 bases and J lost 6, with 11 bases in between. CDR3 residues: CASSHGGLEQYF. For the CDR3, the DNA is TGTGCCAGCAGCCACGGGGGTCTCGAGCAGTACTTC.

The V call is TRBV6-6, the J call TRBJ2-7; the match to TRBD1 covers 10 bases. Germline V gene data show CDR1 as MNHNY and CDR2 as SVGAGI (reference sequence). J lost 5 bases, V lost 4 bases, and 5 bases had no gene match. This CDR3 spans 14 amino acids. CDR3 sequence: CASSSPGQGNEQYF. CDR3 DNA sequence: TGTGCCAGCAGTTCCCCGGGACAGGGGAACGAGCAGTACTTC.

The chain uses TRBV6-5 and TRBJ2-3; D gene unclear. V was cut by 6 bases and J by 0 bases, with 10 bases left in between. This CDR3 is 14 amino acids long. Germline lookup yields CDR1 MNHEY and CDR2 SVGAGI. The DNA of the CDR3 is TGTGCCAGCAGCCTAACAGCTAGCACAGATACGCAGTATTTT. Its protein is CASSLTASTDTQYF.

This clone was seen a few times. The rearrangement links TRBV12-5 to TRBJ1-1; no firm D call. The CDR3 has 15 amino acids. The V and J ends lost 4 bases and 0 bases respectively, with 12 bases between them. In germline, CDR1 is LGHNT, CDR2 FRNRAP. The CDR3 here is CASGSAGLMNTEAFF. In DNA form, the CDR3 reads TGTGCTAGTGGTTCAGCGGGTCTTATGAACACTGAAGCTTTCTTT.

The CDR3 nucleotides are TGCGCCAGCAGCTCCACAGGGGGTCGATCACCCCTCCACTTT. Its translation: CASSSTGGRSPLHF. V and J are TRBV5-1 and TRBJ1-6; 8 bases line up with TRBD1. J was trimmed by 10 bases and V by 3 bases; bases with no gene match: 6. Germline CDR1 reads SGHRS; CDR2 reads YFSETQ. The CDR3 length is 14 residues.

This chain connects TRBV10-3 to TRBJ1-2; 9 bases fit TRBD1. With V trimmed by 11 bases and J by 2 bases, 6 bases remained unmatched. Germline CDR1 is ENHRY and CDR2 is SYGVKD. This CDR3 region has 13 residues. CDR3 loop: CAASGQGNYGYTF. The CDR3 DNA sequence: TGTGCCGCCTCGGGACAGGGAAACTATGGCTACACCTTC.

A single count supports this clone. The genes are TRBV4-1 and TRBJ1-1, with 9 positions matching TRBD1. The length of the CDR3 is 15 residues. The J segment lost 1 base and the V segment lost 5 bases, leaving 5 bases of the junction unmatched. The germline gives CDR1 MGHRA, CDR2 YSYEKL. CDR3 residues: CASSAPGQGNTEAFF. The CDR3 coding sequence is TGCGCCAGCAGCGCACCGGGACAGGGGAACACTGAAGCTTTCTTT.